The source of this T cell receptor (beta chain) is a study of CD39 and CD103 CD8 tumor-infiltrating T cells. CDR3 length: 15 residues. CDR1 KGHSH and CDR2 LQKENI come from the germline V gene. The V end was cut by 1 base, the J end by 0 bases, with 7 bases between. Data came from immunoSEQ multiplex PCR; TCRdb stores just in-frame clones and leaves some out. The data hold 500 or so clones, with around 68% observed a single time. T lymphocytes were negatively selected, with EpCAM beads added for tumor-infiltrating lymphocytes. This sequence joins TRBV18 and TRBJ2-1; D not resolved. The TCR was taken from a human donor with ovarian cancer. Sequenced input: CD39- CD103+ CD8+ T cells sorted from the tumor. Subset reported: CD103+CD39- single-positive CD45RA- CD8 T cells. The CDR3 bases are TGTGCCAGCTCACCACGTGACGTCTCCTACAATGAGCAGTTCTTC. Translating gives CASSPRDVSYNEQFF.